Presented here are 25 T cell receptor beta chains from one specimen sequenced in a study of blood T cell repertoires in COVID-19. The method was immunoSEQ multiplex PCR; TCRdb's version includes in-frame clones alone and lacks a portion of them. The sample records approximately 200,000 clones, 70% to 90% being singletons. Material: peripheral blood. The source of these receptors is a man aged 30-40 years with COVID-19, enrolled during active disease.

This clone was observed once. V is TRBV5-6 and J is TRBJ1-2, with no clear D. Trimming shortened V by 1 base and J by 4 bases, and 8 bases separated the two germline ends. Germline V gives CDR1 SGHDT, CDR2 YYEEEE. This CDR3 is built from 13 residues. The chain's CDR3 is CASSLMAVYGYTF. Here the CDR3 DNA reads TGTGCCAGCAGCTTGATGGCGGTCTATGGCTACACCTTC.

This clone was detected only once. This sequence joins TRBV4-3 and TRBJ1-5; 7 nucleotides match TRBD1. CDR3 length: 16 amino acids. Germline-derived CDR1 and CDR2 are LGHNA and YSLEER. J was trimmed by 7 bases and V by 0 bases; bases with no gene match: 9. The CDR3 is CASSQDAGGLRQPQHF. CDR3 coding DNA: TGCGCCAGCAGCCAAGATGCAGGGGGGCTCAGACAGCCCCAGCATTTT.

This sequence joins TRBV21-1 and TRBJ1-3. TRBV21-1 counts as a pseudogene. CDR3 length equals 18 residues. The CDR3 loop reads CASSNKVLPGSRGHTIYF. The CDR3 bases are TGTGCCAGCAGCAACAAGGTGCTCCCGGGATCCCGAGGGCACACCATATATTTT.

This chain links TRBV2 with TRBJ2-1, with 9 bases lining up with TRBD2. The junction had 10 bases not matched to a gene; V was cut back by 5 bases and J by 8 bases. CDR1 SNHLY and CDR2 FYNNEI come from the germline V gene. The CDR3 has 15 residues. Here the CDR3 DNA reads TGTGCCAGCAGTCAACGCCGCGGGGGGGTACATGAGCAGTTCTTC. It yields the protein CASSQRRGGVHEQFF.

The chain links TRBV28 to TRBJ1-2; 8 nucleotides align to TRBD1. The junction had 6 bases not matched to a gene; V was cut back by 6 bases and J by 0 bases. This CDR3 spans 15 amino acids. Germline loops: CDR1 MDHEN, CDR2 SYDVKM. The CDR3 loop is CASSQDRATNYGYTF. CDR3 DNA: TGTGCCAGCAGCCAGGACAGGGCAACTAACTATGGCTACACCTTC.

This clone was counted a few times. The chain joins TRBV2 to TRBJ1-2, with 9 bases matching TRBD1. The CDR3 has 13 residues. V trimming: 4 bases; J trimming: 8 bases; junction bases outside the gene matches: 5. Germline CDR1 SNHLY, CDR2 FYNNEI. CDR3 protein: CASSGGQGDGYTF. For the CDR3, the DNA is TGTGCCAGCAGTGGGGGACAGGGTGACGGCTACACCTTC.

In its sample, this clone was seen once. The chain uses TRBV10-3 and TRBJ1-3; D is perhaps TRBD1 (5 bases). Trimming took 4 bases from V and 0 from J, leaving 7 bases between them. The germline V gene has CDR1 ENHRY and CDR2 SYGVKD. The CDR3 loop spans 14 amino acids. CDR3 DNA sequence: TGTGCCATCAGTGTCACAGGCTCTGGAAACACCATATATTTT. Its protein product is CAISVTGSGNTIYF.

The V and J genes are TRBV11-1 and TRBJ1-1; no clear D gene. The CDR3 covers 13 residues. V lost 5 bases to trimming and J lost 2 bases, with 9 bases between them. Germline V lookup: CDR1 SGHAT, CDR2 FQDESV (reference sequence). CDR3 DNA: TGTGCCAGCAGCCCGTCACACAACACTGAAGCTTTCTTT. This codes for CASSPSHNTEAFF. The whole variable domain, remainder taken from reference TRBV11-1 and TRBJ1-1, is EAEVAQSPRYKITEKSQAVAFWCDPISGHATLYWYRQILGQGPELLVQFQDESVVDDSQLPKDRFSAERLKGVDSTLKIQPAELGDSAMYLCASSPSHNTEAFFGQGTRLTVV.

V and J are TRBV7-2 and TRBJ1-2; no clear D gene. The V end was cut by 6 bases, the J end by 4 bases, with 15 bases between. This CDR3 is 14 amino acids long. Germline CDR1 SGHTA, CDR2 FQGNSA. In DNA, the CDR3 is TGTGCCAGCAGGCCAGGATCCGTTTTCTATGGCTACACCTTC. Its translation is CASRPGSVFYGYTF.

The chain couples TRBV12-3 or TRBV12-4 to TRBJ2-1, with D maybe TRBD2 (6 bases). V was trimmed by 6 bases and J by 14 bases, leaving 17 bases between them. The CDR3 covers 12 residues. CDR3 nucleotide sequence: TGTGCCAGCAGCACCGGGACCCGGAGGGAGTTCTTC. This codes for CASSTGTRREFF.

Here the CDR3 reads CASRTTYEQYF. In DNA form, the CDR3 reads TGTGCCAGCAGGACAACCTACGAGCAGTACTTC. V gene TRBV2 combines with J gene TRBJ2-7; D is undetermined. Germline V gene data show CDR1 as SNHLY and CDR2 as FYNNEI. This CDR3 comprises 11 residues. V shed 6 bases and J shed 2 bases, with 5 bases lying between them.

V and J are TRBV9 and TRBJ1-6; 7 bases align to TRBD1. The CDR3 totals 15 residues. From germline, CDR1 is SGDLS and CDR2 YYNGEE. Trimming removed 0 bases from V and 8 bases from J; junction bases left unmatched: 5. The CDR3 DNA sequence: TGTGCCAGCAGCGTAGAGGACAGGTCCTATTCACCCCTCCACTTT. This codes for CASSVEDRSYSPLHF.

The rearrangement joins TRBV5-1 to TRBJ1-1, with D possibly TRBD1 on 5 matching bases. With 2 bases removed from V and 7 bases from J, the gap between germline ends came to 12 bases. Germline V gene lookup returns CDR1 SGHRS and CDR2 YFSETQ. This CDR3 region has 13 residues. The CDR3 DNA sequence: TGCGCCAGCAGCTTCGGACAAAATAATGAAGCTTTCTTT. Encoded protein: CASSFGQNNEAFF.

J is TRBJ1-1 and V is TRBV27; TRBD1 might be the D (5 bases). Looked up from germline, CDR1 is MNHEY and CDR2 is SMNVEV (reference sequence). The CDR3 totals 14 residues. Trimming pared 7 bases from V and 3 bases from J, leaving 15 bases between. The CDR3 DNA follows: TGTGCCAGCATCGACACCTCAGGGTACACTGAAGCTTTCTTT. Translated, it gives CASIDTSGYTEAFF.

This chain uses TRBV6-4 with TRBJ2-6; D is undetermined. Deletions cut 7 bases from V and 0 bases from J, with 7 bases between. The CDR3 is made up of 14 amino acids. The germline CDR1 and CDR2 sequences are MRHNA and SNTAGT. CDR3 sequence (DNA): TGTGCCAGCACCAACTACTCTGGGGCCAACGTCCTGACTTTC. It specifies CASTNYSGANVLTF.

The chain couples TRBV3-1 (or the pseudogene TRBV3-2) to TRBJ2-1; 10 nucleotides agree with TRBD2. J was trimmed by 12 bases and V by 2 bases; bases with no gene match: 7. Germline assignment: CDR1 LGHDT and CDR2 YNNKEL (reference sequence). CDR3 size: 14 residues. CDR3 coding DNA: TGTGCCAGCAGCCAAAATCTAGCGGGAGAAGTGCAGTTCTTC. Protein sequence: CASSQNLAGEVQFF.

This sequence joins TRBV6-2 or TRBV6-3 and TRBJ2-7, with D perhaps matching TRBD1 (5 bases). The CDR3 covers 15 residues. Germline-derived CDR1 and CDR2 are MNHEY and SVGEGT. V was pared by 5 bases and J by 0 bases, with 14 bases between. CDR3 region: CASSRGHPSSYEQYF. CDR3 in DNA: TGTGCCAGCAGTCGAGGACACCCGAGCTCCTACGAGCAGTACTTC.

The gene calls are TRBV4-1 and TRBJ1-1; TRBD1 agrees at 8 bases. The germline gives CDR1 MGHRA, CDR2 YSYEKL. Trimming cost V 0 bases and J 3 bases; bases outside gene matches: 6. The CDR3 spans 16 residues. The CDR3 spells CASSQDPQGAHTEAFF. The CDR3 region has the DNA TGCGCCAGCAGCCAAGACCCCCAGGGGGCTCACACTGAAGCTTTCTTT.

DNA of the CDR3: TGTGCCAGCAGCTTAGTATTCGCTAGCGGGGCCAATGAGCAGTTCTTC. Translation: CASSLVFASGANEQFF. The chain joins TRBV11-2 to TRBJ2-1; 9 bases align to TRBD2. The CDR3 totals 16 residues. Losses at the gene ends were 1 base for V and 6 bases for J; bases not matched to a gene: 7. Per the germline V gene, CDR1 is SGHAT and CDR2 is FQNNGV.

The chain employs TRBV27 and TRBJ1-2; TRBD1 matches at 7 bases. This CDR3 contains 13 residues. Germline V CDR1 and CDR2: MNHEY, SMNVEV (reference sequence). V shed 3 bases, J shed 5 bases, and the junction held 3 bases outside the gene matches. The DNA for the CDR3 is TGTGCCAGCAGTTTCACGACAGGGTATGGCTACACCTTC. Amino acid sequence: CASSFTTGYGYTF.

The CDR3 region is CASRPGTSGTTDTQYF. Here the CDR3 DNA reads TGTGCCAGCAGACCCGGGACTAGCGGGACCACAGATACGCAGTATTTT. This rearrangement joins TRBV2 to TRBJ2-3; 13 bases agree with TRBD2. The CDR3 loop spans 16 amino acids. Germline CDR1 and CDR2: SNHLY and FYNNEI. Losses at the gene ends were 6 bases for V and 2 bases for J; bases not matched to a gene: 5.

The chain carries TRBV30 and TRBJ1-2; 7 bases map to TRBD1. The CDR3 contains 14 residues. Losses at the gene ends were 4 bases for V and 4 bases for J; bases not matched to a gene: 9. Germline V CDR1 and CDR2: GTSNPN, SVGIG (reference sequence). The CDR3 is CAWIRQGISYGYTF. CDR3 DNA: TGTGCCTGGATCCGACAGGGAATTAGCTATGGCTACACCTTC.

V usage is TRBV10-3 and J usage is TRBJ2-1; TRBD1 is a possible D gene (6 bases). Germline CDR1 and CDR2: ENHRY and SYGVKD. V lost 3 bases, J lost 4 bases, and 10 bases lay in between. The CDR3 contains 14 residues. CDR3 amino acids: CAISDSTGYNEQFF. The CDR3 DNA sequence: TGTGCCATCAGTGATAGTACAGGGTACAATGAGCAGTTCTTC.

The rearrangement links TRBV4-3 to TRBJ1-6; D perhaps matches TRBD1 (6 bases). Germline lookup yields CDR1 LGHNA and CDR2 YSLEER. The V and J ends lost 6 bases and 8 bases respectively, with 23 bases between them. The length of the CDR3 is 17 residues. The CDR3 DNA sequence: TGCGCCAGCAGTCTAGAATTAGGGGGGGATACTCATTCACCCCTCCACTTT. This gives the protein CASSLELGGDTHSPLHF.

This clone was observed once. The CDR3 protein is CASSLWAGGFNNEQFF. The CDR3 nucleotides are TGTGCCAGCAGCTTGTGGGCAGGGGGATTCAACAATGAGCAGTTCTTC. The chain recombines TRBV5-6 with TRBJ2-1; 7 bases line up with TRBD1. The CDR3 extends over 16 amino acids. J lost 5 bases, V lost 1 base, and 9 bases had no gene match. Germline V lookup: CDR1 SGHDT, CDR2 YYEEEE.